Below are 13 T cell receptor beta chains sequenced from a single sample in a study of T-cell reconstitution after alpha-beta-depleted transplantation in children. Unique molecular identifiers featured in how the TCRbeta library was prepared. TCRdb analysed the PCR reads with MiXCR anew, one entry per CDR3 protein. Of 540,000 or so distinct CDR3 sequences detected, 23% appear once; the ten largest clones hold approximately 14%. Sequencing was performed on PBMCs, mostly from graft donor cells, taken 360 days after TCRalphabeta/CD19-depleted stem cell transplant. These receptors were taken from a boy younger than two who had a stem cell transplant for acute myeloid leukemia, so the T cells may come from the graft donor.

The chain couples TRBV20-1 to TRBJ2-6, with D possibly TRBD2 on 6 matching bases. V was shortened by 6 bases and J by 0 bases, with 9 bases between the two germline ends. From germline, CDR1 is DFQATT and CDR2 SNEGSKA (reference sequence). The CDR3 spans 14 residues. In DNA, the CDR3 is TGCAGTGCGCCGGACTACTCTGGGGCCAACGTCCTGACTTTC. Translated, it gives CSAPDYSGANVLTF.

For this clonotype: A clone one base away is much larger, so this may be a read error. The chain carries TRBV12-3 or TRBV12-4 and TRBJ2-7, with D perhaps assigned TRBD1 or TRBD2 (5 bases each). The CDR3 runs 17 residues. The CDR3 DNA reads as TGTGCCAGCAGTTTAAGGACCGGGACCTTAGGAGTCTACAAGCAGTACTTC. This sequence encodes CASSLRTGTLGVYKQYF.

Many counts were recorded for this clonotype. The chain employs TRBV28 and TRBJ2-7; tentatively, D is TRBD2 (6 bases). Per germline, CDR1 MDHEN and CDR2 SYDVKM. Trimming took 5 bases from V and 3 from J, leaving 11 bases between them. The CDR3 is 13 amino acids. DNA of the CDR3: TGTGCCAGCAGTACCGGGGGAGGCTACGAGCAGTACGTC. It is translated as CASSTGGGYEQYV.

The sample holds many counts of this clonotype. This chain uses TRBV12-3 or TRBV12-4 with TRBJ2-2; unclear D gene. V was cut by 1 base and J by 4 bases, with 10 bases left in between. The CDR3 consists of 15 residues. The CDR3 region has the DNA TGTGCCAGCAGTTTAGGAGCGACGGGCACCGGGGAGCTGTTTTTT. As protein: CASSLGATGTGELFF.

V is TRBV12-3 or TRBV12-4 and J is TRBJ2-2; 8 bases are a match to TRBD1. The CDR3 contains 15 residues. V was pared by 5 bases and J by 3 bases, with 5 bases of the junction left unmatched. CDR3 residues: CASSHQTGDTGELFF. The CDR3 DNA reads as TGTGCCAGCAGTCATCAGACAGGGGACACCGGGGAGCTGTTTTTT.

V gene TRBV2 combines with J gene TRBJ2-7; 7 nucleotides align to TRBD1. The germline gives CDR1 SNHLY, CDR2 FYNNEI. The CDR3 sequence is 10 residues long. V dropped 8 bases and J dropped 6; count of bases not matched to a gene: 1. The CDR3 loop is CASGQAEQYV. For the CDR3, the DNA is TGTGCCAGCGGACAGGCCGAGCAGTACGTC.

The rearrangement joins TRBV11-1 to TRBJ2-3; the D is unclear. This CDR3 has 19 amino acids. The ends were cut back, 6 bases at V and 1 base at J, with 26 bases in the middle. CDR1 is SGHAT, CDR2 FQDESV, per germline (reference sequence). The CDR3, as DNA: TGTGCCAGCAGTTCCGCCAACGCCGATATATTAACCCGCACAGATACGCAGTATTTT. Its translation: CASSSANADILTRTDTQYF.

This clonotype turned up a few times. This chain connects TRBV20-1 to TRBJ2-3, with D perhaps TRBD1 (8 bases). Germline loops: CDR1 DFQATT, CDR2 SNEGSKA (reference sequence). The CDR3 loop spans 14 amino acids. Trimming stripped 5 bases from V and 3 bases from J, with 15 bases between. Here the CDR3 reads CSADGQGGTDTQYF. The CDR3 DNA reads TGCAGTGCTGACGGACAGGGAGGGACAGATACGCAGTATTTT.

This clonotype was counted at least ten times. The gene calls are TRBV7-2 and TRBJ2-3; TRBD2 matches at 10 bases. The V segment lost 10 bases and the J segment 2 bases; nucleotides outside the gene matches: 9. The germline CDR1 and CDR2 sequences are SGHTA and FQGNSA. The CDR3 has 15 amino acids. CDR3 sequence reads: CATEFSGGFTDTQYF. CDR3 nucleotide sequence: TGTGCCACCGAATTTAGCGGGGGGTTCACAGATACGCAGTATTTT.

This clonotype was detected a few times. V and J are TRBV20-1 and TRBJ2-3; 8 bases are shared with TRBD2. The V and J ends lost 0 bases and 3 bases, in that order; junction bases with no gene match: 11. The CDR3 runs to 17 residues. CDR1 is DFQATT and CDR2 is SNEGSKA in the germline V gene (reference sequence). CDR3: CSARDPIAGGLTDTQYF. For the CDR3, the DNA is TGCAGTGCTAGAGATCCTATTGCGGGGGGACTAACAGATACGCAGTATTTT.

This clonotype was observed a handful of times. V usage is TRBV6-1 and J usage is TRBJ1-5; 8 bases match TRBD1. There are 15 residues in the CDR3. J was trimmed by 5 bases and V by 7 bases; bases with no gene match: 10. CDR1 and CDR2 (germline): MNHNS, SASEGT. The CDR3 nucleotides are TGTGCCAGCAAATTGGACAGGGAGGTCTATCAGCCCCAGCATTTT. Translation gives CASKLDREVYQPQHF.

This rearrangement joins TRBV4-1 to TRBJ2-3; 8 bases agree with TRBD1. This CDR3 spans 16 amino acids. Trimming cost V 6 bases and J 2 bases; bases outside gene matches: 10. CDR1 and CDR2 (germline): MGHRA, YSYEKL. For the CDR3, the DNA is TGCGCCAGCAGAGGGGGACAGGAGAATCCCACAGATACGCAGTATTTT. Translating gives CASRGGQENPTDTQYF.

This clonotype was counted between two and nine times. The gene calls are TRBV25-1 and TRBJ2-1; 12 nucleotides agree with TRBD2. The CDR3 has 18 amino acids. V dropped 1 base and J dropped 4; count of bases not matched to a gene: 8. Germline V CDR1 and CDR2: MGHDK, SYGVNS. The CDR3 DNA reads TGTGCCAGCAGTGAATTCGGCACTAGCGGGGGGCCGTACAATGAGCAGTTCTTC. Translated, it gives CASSEFGTSGGPYNEQFF.